These T cell receptor beta chains were read from a single sample in a study of CD8 T cells in ankylosing spondylitis. TCRdb redid the calling of the 5' RACE reads with MiXCR, one entry per CDR3 protein. In the table there are more than 150,000 distinct CDR3 sequences, about 9.9% of which are singletons. The sequenced material came from blood, either unsorted or a sorted T cell fraction (not recorded which). These receptors all come from a male donor with ankylosing spondylitis or in good health (not recorded which). Both conserved end residues are part of each CDR3. A D gene is named only where the DNA matches it firmly. Only part of the rows carry a size: once, few, many, or a class if the clone is expanded.

CDR3nt | CDR3aa | abundance | len | j_gene | v_gene | d_gene
TGCGCCAGCAGCTTGGATGGGACCTCCACAGATACGCAGTATTTT | CASSLDGTSTDTQYF | many | 15 | TRBJ2-3 | TRBV5-1 | .
TGCAGCGTTGAGCGAAGGGGCGCGGGGGTTTACAATGAGCAGTTCTTC | CSVERRGAGVYNEQFF | many | 16 | TRBJ2-1 | TRBV29-1 | TRBD2
TGCGCCAGCAGCCAAGAATCGGCGGTCTCGTCCGGAAACACCATATATTTT | CASSQESAVSSGNTIYF | . | 17 | TRBJ1-3 | TRBV4-1 | .
TGTGCCAGCAGTCGAATCGGGGGCCGGAGCTATGGCTACACCTTC | CASSRIGGRSYGYTF | . | 15 | TRBJ1-2 | TRBV27 | .
TGCAGCGCCGGGACTAGCGGGATGGATACGCAGTATTTT | CSAGTSGMDTQYF | . | 13 | TRBJ2-3 | TRBV29-1 | TRBD2
TGTGCCAGTAGTATACCCGGGGAATTAGAGACCCAGTACTTC | CASSIPGELETQYF | many | 14 | TRBJ2-5 | TRBV19 | .
TGCAGCGTGACAACGGGACTAGCGGGTTATGAGCAGTTCTTC | CSVTTGLAGYEQFF | few | 14 | TRBJ2-1 | TRBV29-1 | TRBD2
TGCAGTGCTAGAGCTACAACAGGGTTACGCGGCTACACCTTC | CSARATTGLRGYTF | many | 14 | TRBJ1-2 | TRBV20-1 | .
TGTGCCACCAGTTCGAGGGCCACAGATACGCAGTATTTT | CATSSRATDTQYF | many | 13 | TRBJ2-3 | TRBV24-1 | .
TGTGCCATCAGTGACTCGCTAGCGGGAGGGATTGAGGAGCAGTTCTTC | CAISDSLAGGIEEQFF | many | 16 | TRBJ2-1 | TRBV10-3 | TRBD2
TGTGCCAGCTCGCCCATTAGCGGGGGGGCCTTTACCTACAATGAGCAGTTCTTC | CASSPISGGAFTYNEQFF | many | 18 | TRBJ2-1 | TRBV18 | TRBD2
TGTGCCAGCAGCTCCCCCACGGGGGGGCTCTCCTACAATGAGCAGTTCTTC | CASSSPTGGLSYNEQFF | many | 17 | TRBJ2-1 | TRBV11-3 | TRBD2
TGTGCCAGCTCTTTTTTCCTGGGGGGTGCCTACGAGCAGTACTTC | CASSFFLGGAYEQYF | many | 15 | TRBJ2-7 | TRBV3-1 | .
TGTGCCAGCAACCAGGAAGGCACTGAAGCTTTCTTT | CASNQEGTEAFF | many | 12 | TRBJ1-1 | TRBV12-3/TRBV12-4 | .
TGTGCCAGCAGTCCGCAGGCGGGGGGGGTGAGAAACATTCAGTACTTC | CASSPQAGGVRNIQYF | few | 16 | TRBJ2-4 | TRBV7-9 | TRBD2
TGTGCCAGCAGCTTAGAGTCCCACGGTGAGCAGTTCTTC | CASSLESHGEQFF | few | 13 | TRBJ2-1 | TRBV7-9 | .
TGTGCCAGCACCGATCTGGGGGGAAGCTCCTACAATGAGCAGTTCTTC | CASTDLGGSSYNEQFF | many | 16 | TRBJ2-1 | TRBV14 | .
TGTGCCAGCGGGGGGACAGGGGCTATTCTTCGGCGCAATGAGCAGTTCTTC | CASGGTGAILRRNEQFF | many | 17 | TRBJ2-1 | TRBV12-3/TRBV12-4 | TRBD1
TGTGCCAGCAGTTACTTTTCCCGAAACACCGGGGAGCTGTTTTTT | CASSYFSRNTGELFF | many | 15 | TRBJ2-2 | TRBV6-5 | .
TGTGCCAGCTCACCAAAGCAGGATGAAGCTTTCTTT | CASSPKQDEAFF | . | 12 | TRBJ1-1 | TRBV18 | .
TGCGCCAGCAGCTCGGGACTAGCGGGGGGGTATTCGCAAGAGACCCAGTACTTC | CASSSGLAGGYSQETQYF | many | 18 | TRBJ2-5 | TRBV5-1 | TRBD2
TGTGCCATCAGCCGAGCGGGAGACAGCTCCTACAATGAGCAGTTCTTC | CAISRAGDSSYNEQFF | many | 16 | TRBJ2-1 | TRBV10-3 | TRBD2
TGTGCCAGCGCCCATGGGGCTAGCGGGGGGTATGAGCAGTACTTC | CASAHGASGGYEQYF | many | 15 | TRBJ2-7 | TRBV12-3/TRBV12-4 | TRBD2
TGTGCCAGCAGAAAGGACGGGAACGCCTACGAGCAGTACTTC | CASRKDGNAYEQYF | . | 14 | TRBJ2-7 | TRBV28 | .
TGTGCCAGCAGCTTAAGAACAGGGGTCATCTACGAGCAGTACTTC | CASSLRTGVIYEQYF | . | 15 | TRBJ2-7 | TRBV5-6 | TRBD1
TGTGCCAGCAGTGGGAACGACAGGGTGGCTGGAAACACCATATATTTT | CASSGNDRVAGNTIYF | many | 16 | TRBJ1-3 | TRBV6-1 | TRBD1
TGTGCCACCATGTTCGGAAATCAGCCCCAGCATTTT | CATMFGNQPQHF | many | 12 | TRBJ1-5 | TRBV15 | .
TGTGCCAGCAGTTTAGTCCCGGACAGCTACGAGCAGTACTTC | CASSLVPDSYEQYF | many | 14 | TRBJ2-7 | TRBV12-3/TRBV12-4 | .
TGTGCCAGCAGTTACGCGGGGGACCTCACAGATACGCAGTATTTT | CASSYAGDLTDTQYF | . | 15 | TRBJ2-3 | TRBV6-2/TRBV6-3 | TRBD2
TGTGCCAGCAGTCCACGGGACAGGAAAAACTATGGCTACACCTTC | CASSPRDRKNYGYTF | many | 15 | TRBJ1-2 | TRBV12-3/TRBV12-4 | TRBD1
TGCAGTGCTGGAACGGGACAGGGATCCGGGCAGTACTTC | CSAGTGQGSGQYF | many | 13 | TRBJ2-7 | TRBV20-1 | TRBD1
TGTGCCAGCAGATTATCGGGACAGGGTAGACCCCAGCATTTT | CASRLSGQGRPQHF | many | 14 | TRBJ1-5 | TRBV6-2/TRBV6-3 | TRBD1
TGTGCCAGCAGCCAAGATGCGACAGTCTATGGCTACACCTTC | CASSQDATVYGYTF | . | 14 | TRBJ1-2 | TRBV3-1 | .
TGCGCCAGCAGCTCTACTGGACCGGCGCAGCTGTTTTTT | CASSSTGPAQLFF | . | 13 | TRBJ1-4 | TRBV5-1 | .
TGTGCCAGCAGTGCCCTTTCGACAGGGGTTTATGAAAAACTGTTTTTT | CASSALSTGVYEKLFF | once | 16 | TRBJ1-4 | TRBV6-1 | TRBD1
TGTGCCAGCAGTGAAGTAGGGGGCGGACAGCCCCAGCATTTT | CASSEVGGGQPQHF | many | 14 | TRBJ1-5 | TRBV2 | TRBD1
TGTGCCAGTAGTGCGACAGGGGGCGATTTCACAGATACGCAGTATTTT | CASSATGGDFTDTQYF | many | 16 | TRBJ2-3 | TRBV19 | TRBD1
TGTGCCAGCAGCTTGCACCCCAATCAGCCCCAGCATTTT | CASSLHPNQPQHF | many | 13 | TRBJ1-5 | TRBV5-5 | .
TGTGCCAGCAGTGAGCGTGGGGAGCTGTTTTTT | CASSERGELFF | . | 11 | TRBJ2-2 | TRBV25-1 | .
TGCAGTGCTGACGGACTAGCGGGGGGGCCGGAGACCCAGTACTTC | CSADGLAGGPETQYF | many | 15 | TRBJ2-5 | TRBV20-1 | TRBD2
TGTGCCAGCAGGGCAGGGGGTGGGAACACTGAAGCTTTCTTT | CASRAGGGNTEAFF | many | 14 | TRBJ1-1 | TRBV6-1 | TRBD1
TGCAGCGTTGTTCCCGATACGTCCCCGGAGACCCAGTACTTC | CSVVPDTSPETQYF | many | 14 | TRBJ2-5 | TRBV29-1 | .
TGTGCCAGAATAGAAATTTGTCAGCCCCAGCATTTT | CARIEICQPQHF | . | 12 | TRBJ1-5 | TRBV5-3 | .
TGTGCCAGCAGTTACTCGGCCGATGTCTACGAGCAGTACTTC | CASSYSADVYEQYF | many | 14 | TRBJ2-7 | TRBV6-5 | .
TGTGCCAGCAGCCCGTATGCCGGGGAGCTGTTTTTT | CASSPYAGELFF | few | 12 | TRBJ2-2 | TRBV7-8 | .
TGTGCCAGCAGCTCGTGGGCGCAGGGGATGAACACTGAAGCTTTCTTT | CASSSWAQGMNTEAFF | many | 16 | TRBJ1-1 | TRBV7-9 | .
TGTGCCAGCAGTTTAGAAGGTGGCCGGGGTGAAAAACTGTTTTTT | CASSLEGGRGEKLFF | many | 15 | TRBJ1-4 | TRBV27 | .
TGTGCCAGCGACCACTACCTCTTGAACACTGAAGCTTTCTTT | CASDHYLLNTEAFF | many | 14 | TRBJ1-1 | TRBV5-6 | .
TGTGCCAGCAGTGACAGGGCGCGGGGAAACACCATATATTTT | CASSDRARGNTIYF | many | 14 | TRBJ1-3 | TRBV12-3/TRBV12-4 | TRBD1
TGTGCCAGCATGGCGGACTCCTACGAGCAGTACTTC | CASMADSYEQYF | few | 12 | TRBJ2-7 | TRBV7-9 | .
TGCGCCAGCAGCCAAGGTTTACTCCGGCGGGCGCTGAACACTGAAGCTTTCTTT | CASSQGLLRRALNTEAFF | many | 18 | TRBJ1-1 | TRBV4-1 | .
TGTGCCAGCAGTTACTCAGCGAAAGTAGAGACCCAGTACTTC | CASSYSAKVETQYF | many | 14 | TRBJ2-5 | TRBV6-5 | .
TGCAGTGCCCTAGAGATAAGGGCGACTTATAATTCACCCCTCCACTTT | CSALEIRATYNSPLHF | many | 16 | TRBJ1-6 | TRBV20-1 | .
TGCGCCAGCAGGGCCGGGACACAAGAGACCCAGTACTTC | CASRAGTQETQYF | many | 13 | TRBJ2-5 | TRBV10-2 | .
TGCAGCGCTAACGGACTAGTTGGCACAGATACGCAGTATTTT | CSANGLVGTDTQYF | few | 14 | TRBJ2-3 | TRBV29-1 | TRBD2
TGTGCCATCAGTGACCGGACAGGGCGTTCAACCGGGGCCAACGTCCTGACTTTC | CAISDRTGRSTGANVLTF | . | 18 | TRBJ2-6 | TRBV10-3 | TRBD1
TGTGCCAGACAGCGGGAGCAAAACACCGGGGAGCTGTTTTTT | CARQREQNTGELFF | . | 14 | TRBJ2-2 | TRBV2 | TRBD2